This is a list of T cell receptor beta chains from one sample in a study of shared clonotypes between healthy human individuals. This table comes from immunoSEQ multiplex PCR, and its TCRdb copy is limited to in-frame clones, with some not included. Among about 710,000 clones listed, roughly 73% were seen once. The sample comprised memory CD4+ T cells sorted from blood. The receptors shown here come from a woman aged 25 to 45 in good health. Each CDR3 is given with its conserved first and last residue. Fields, in order: J gene, D gene, clone size, V gene, CDR3 DNA, CDR3 protein. A D gene is named only where the DNA matches it firmly. Expanded clones are given a class, and other clones once, few, many or no size at all.

J gene: TRBJ1-4
D gene: .
clone size: few
V gene: TRBV6-1
CDR3 DNA: TGTGCCACCGGTAAGGGACCGGGAGTAAAACTGTTTTTT
CDR3 protein: CATGKGPGVKLFF

J gene: TRBJ1-4
D gene: .
clone size: few
V gene: TRBV15
CDR3 DNA: TGTGCCACCAGCAACTGGGCTAATGAAAAACTGTTTTTT
CDR3 protein: CATSNWANEKLFF

J gene: TRBJ2-1
D gene: TRBD2
clone size: .
V gene: TRBV5-1
CDR3 DNA: TGCGCCAGCAGCTTGGCCGGGACTAGCAATAATGAGCAGTTCTTC
CDR3 protein: CASSLAGTSNNEQFF

J gene: TRBJ2-2
D gene: TRBD2
clone size: .
V gene: TRBV5-1
CDR3 DNA: TGCGCCAGCAGCTTGTCCGGTCGACTAGCGGGAGCCGGGGAGCTGTTTTTT
CDR3 protein: CASSLSGRLAGAGELFF

J gene: TRBJ2-3
D gene: .
clone size: .
V gene: TRBV5-4
CDR3 DNA: TGTGCCAGCAGCGACCCGGGTCGACCCACAGATACGCAGTATTTT
CDR3 protein: CASSDPGRPTDTQYF

J gene: TRBJ2-5
D gene: .
clone size: few
V gene: TRBV7-7
CDR3 DNA: TGTGCCAGCAGCTACAACCCGGGGGAGACCCAGTACTTC
CDR3 protein: CASSYNPGETQYF

J gene: TRBJ1-4
D gene: TRBD1
clone size: .
V gene: TRBV13
CDR3 DNA: TGTGCCAGCAGCTCCGGGACAGGGATTTATGCAACTAATGAAAAACTGTTTTTT
CDR3 protein: CASSSGTGIYATNEKLFF

J gene: TRBJ2-7
D gene: .
clone size: .
V gene: TRBV11-3
CDR3 DNA: TGTGCCAGCAGCTTAGGGGCAGGCACTCGAGACGAGCAGTACTTC
CDR3 protein: CASSLGAGTRDEQYF

J gene: TRBJ2-1
D gene: TRBD2
clone size: .
V gene: TRBV6-1
CDR3 DNA: TGTGCCAGCAGATCCTCGGGAAGCGGGGACAATGAGCAGTTCTTC
CDR3 protein: CASRSSGSGDNEQFF

J gene: TRBJ2-1
D gene: TRBD2
clone size: .
V gene: TRBV5-1
CDR3 DNA: TGCGCCAGCAGCCGAGCGCGGGAGGGCAATGAGCAGTTCTTC
CDR3 protein: CASSRAREGNEQFF

J gene: TRBJ1-3
D gene: .
clone size: .
V gene: TRBV18
CDR3 DNA: TGTGCCAGCTCACCTGCTGTTTTGACTGGAAACACCATATATTTT
CDR3 protein: CASSPAVLTGNTIYF

J gene: TRBJ2-7
D gene: TRBD1
clone size: .
V gene: TRBV2
CDR3 DNA: TGTGCCAGCAGTGAAGGGACAGGGGGTATCTACGAGCAGTACTTC
CDR3 protein: CASSEGTGGIYEQYF

J gene: TRBJ2-2
D gene: .
clone size: .
V gene: TRBV19
CDR3 DNA: TGTGCCAGTAGGAACCCTCGGGCAGGCTTGTTCGGCACCGGGGAGCTGTTTTTT
CDR3 protein: CASRNPRAGLFGTGELFF

J gene: TRBJ2-7
D gene: TRBD2
clone size: .
V gene: TRBV11-2
CDR3 DNA: TGTGCCAGCAGCTTAACGTCGGGGGGAGGGACCTACGAGCAGTACTTC
CDR3 protein: CASSLTSGGGTYEQYF

J gene: TRBJ1-1
D gene: .
clone size: few
V gene: TRBV6-5
CDR3 DNA: TGTGCCAGCATTCTTACCCAGGGGACTGAAGCTTTCTTT
CDR3 protein: CASILTQGTEAFF

J gene: TRBJ2-3
D gene: .
clone size: once
V gene: TRBV5-1
CDR3 DNA: TGCGCCAGCAGCTTGGGGGTTTTTGGCACAGATACGCAGTATTTT
CDR3 protein: CASSLGVFGTDTQYF

J gene: TRBJ2-7
D gene: TRBD1
clone size: .
V gene: TRBV6-5
CDR3 DNA: TGTGCCAGCAGAAACGGACAGGGGGCTGGCGAGCAGTACTTC
CDR3 protein: CASRNGQGAGEQYF

J gene: TRBJ2-5
D gene: .
clone size: once
V gene: TRBV14
CDR3 DNA: TGTGCCAGCAGCCAAGCATGGGAGGAGACCCAGTACTTC
CDR3 protein: CASSQAWEETQYF

J gene: TRBJ2-7
D gene: TRBD2
clone size: .
V gene: TRBV30
CDR3 DNA: TGTGCCTGGAGTCCGGGACTAGCAGGAGGAGACGAGCAGTACTTC
CDR3 protein: CAWSPGLAGGDEQYF

J gene: TRBJ1-1
D gene: .
clone size: .
V gene: TRBV6-6
CDR3 DNA: TGTGCCAGCAGTCAGAGACGCTCGGAAGCTTTCTTT
CDR3 protein: CASSQRRSEAFF

J gene: TRBJ2-7
D gene: TRBD2
clone size: once
V gene: TRBV11-2
CDR3 DNA: TGTGCCAGCAGCTTTAGCGGGAATAGTGCCGAGCAGTACTTC
CDR3 protein: CASSFSGNSAEQYF

J gene: TRBJ2-4
D gene: .
clone size: .
V gene: TRBV7-9
CDR3 DNA: TGTGCCAGCAGCTTGGAGGTTTCGAACATTCAGTACTTC
CDR3 protein: CASSLEVSNIQYF

J gene: TRBJ2-7
D gene: TRBD2
clone size: .
V gene: TRBV15
CDR3 DNA: TGTGCCACCAGCAGGACTAGCGGGAGGTACGAGCAGTACTTC
CDR3 protein: CATSRTSGRYEQYF

J gene: TRBJ2-7
D gene: TRBD1
clone size: once
V gene: TRBV28
CDR3 DNA: TGTGCCAGCAGACAGGGGTTTTTCTACGAGCAGTACTTC
CDR3 protein: CASRQGFFYEQYF

J gene: TRBJ1-2
D gene: .
clone size: .
V gene: TRBV5-1
CDR3 DNA: TGCGCCAGCAGGGGTGGGGCCTCTCCTTCTTCAGACTATGGCTACACCTTC
CDR3 protein: CASRGGASPSSDYGYTF

J gene: TRBJ2-7
D gene: .
clone size: .
V gene: TRBV28
CDR3 DNA: TGTGCCAGCAGACACAGACCGGTGAGGGCCTACGAGCAGTACTTC
CDR3 protein: CASRHRPVRAYEQYF